This TCR beta chain was captured by sequencing in a study of shared clonotypes between healthy human individuals. Profiling relied on immunoSEQ multiplex PCR, and the TCRdb table lists in-frame clones only, not all of them. The data hold roughly 300,000 clones, with about 70% observed a single time. The clonotype comes from a man aged 25 to 40 in good health. Sequenced sample: memory CD4+ T cells sorted from blood. Subset defined: CD45RA-negative fraction.

The CDR3 reads CASSSWGNTEAFF. The CDR3 DNA reads TGCGCCAGCAGCTCGTGGGGGAACACTGAAGCTTTCTTT. The chain employs TRBV10-2 and TRBJ1-1; no clear D. Deletions cut 6 bases from V and 1 base from J, with 9 bases between. The CDR3 consists of 13 residues. Germline V gene data show CDR1 as WSHSY and CDR2 as SAAADI.